This TCR beta chain originates from a study of T-cell reconstitution after alpha-beta-depleted transplantation in children. Study conclusions and caveats: It was reported that alpha-beta T cells came from several hundred expanded graft clones (about two months after transplant). There were some patients whose high TCRbeta diversity at day 60 came from surviving recipient T cells and thymic progenitors. When one year had passed after transplant, most T-cell counts and diversity came from newly produced T cells.

V shed 2 bases, J shed 4 bases, and the junction held 8 bases outside the gene matches. Germline V gene lookup returns CDR1 SGHAT and CDR2 FQDESV (reference sequence). The CDR3 is 16 amino acids. In regard to this clonotype: Its antigen is still unknown.

Unique molecular identifiers were incorporated during preparation of the TCRbeta library. TCRdb re-called the PCR reads with MiXCR, one entry per CDR3 protein. The data show fewer than 1 million distinct CDR3 sequences, around 17% seen once. This TCR derives from a male patient younger than 18 who had a stem cell transplant for acute lymphoblastic leukemia, so the T cells may come from the graft donor. The J gene is TRBJ2-4, the V gene TRBV11-1, with TRBD2 matching over 7 bases. Specimen: PBMCs, mostly from graft donor cells, collected 360 days after TCRalphabeta/CD19-depleted stem cell transplant. DNA of the CDR3: TGTGCCAGCAGCTTATTAGCGGGCAGAACTAAAAACATTCAGTACTTC. It specifies CASSLLAGRTKNIQYF.